Detailed here is one T cell receptor (beta chain). Germline V gene sequence: CDR1 DFQATT, CDR2 SNEGSKA (reference sequence). The CDR3 sequence is 14 residues long. This record comes from a study of blood T cells in healthy people across ages. A second roughly 6 to 11 cycle PCR used barcoded and J-beta primers. MiXCR was run by TCRdb on the 5' RACE reads, yielding one entry per CDR3 protein. The data hold 800,000 to 950,000 distinct CDR3 sequences, with about 28% observed a single time. These records were also assigned to another study, of T cells of mothers and their children.

The V and J genes are TRBV20-1 and TRBJ1-2; TRBD1 matches at 7 bases. Sequencing was done on a sample of blood. This sequence originates from a woman in her thirties or forties in good health. In DNA form, the CDR3 reads TGCGCCACCTCCTCACAGGGGATCGACTATGGCTACACCTTC. Translation gives CATSSQGIDYGYTF.